This TCR beta chain was captured by sequencing in a study of vaccination effects on CD4 cells after COVID-19. Antigen-specific CD4+ T cells were first expanded with viral peptide pools by the ViraFEST assay and only then sequenced. Cultured cells yielded isolated CD4+ T cells after more than nine days. Participants were given two doses of BNT162b2 or mRNA-1273 vaccine. To note about this clone: Its antigen is not known.

Using immunoSEQ multiplex PCR, the repertoire was profiled, and TCRdb retains in-frame clones only, with some absent. The data show 30,000 to 45,000 clones, with about 80% seen just once and around 2% held by the top ten. The CDR3 covers 12 residues. Trimming stripped 5 bases from V and 3 bases from J, with 8 bases between. Germline V gene lookup returns CDR1 SGHRS and CDR2 YFSETQ. The material was CD4+ T cells from PBMCs cultured with HCoV-NL63 spike peptides, obtained after COVID-19 vaccination. The rearrangement joins TRBV5-1 to TRBJ1-2, with D maybe TRBD1 (6 bases). The TCR comes from a human donor who received a COVID-19 vaccine. Some clones in this sample may be carry-over from other donors' samples. CDR3 residues: CASSPGDYGYTF. CDR3 nucleotide sequence: TGCGCCAGCAGTCCAGGGGACTATGGCTACACCTTC.